These 9 T cell receptor beta chains were all obtained from the same sample, sequenced in a study of T cells in tumors after PD-1 blockade. Generated by immunoSEQ multiplex PCR, the TCRdb table keeps only in-frame clones and is missing some. The profile covers 45,000 to 60,000 clones, with over 75% appearing a single time and about 4% taken by the ten largest. The sequenced sample was PBMCs, obtained before anti-PD-1 treatment. The receptors were sampled from a human donor with basal cell carcinoma.

The rearrangement joins TRBV5-8 to TRBJ2-2, with D possibly being TRBD1 (6 bases). The CDR3 sequence is 15 residues long. With 6 bases removed from V and 3 bases from J, the gap between germline ends came to 15 bases. Germline V gene lookup returns CDR1 SGHTS and CDR2 YDEGEE. CDR3 sequence (DNA): TGTGCCAGCATCCGGGACACACGATACACCGGGGAGCTGTTTTTT. It encodes CASIRDTRYTGELFF.

This chain uses TRBV27 with TRBJ2-1; 8 bases fit TRBD2. The germline V gene has CDR1 MNHEY and CDR2 SMNVEV (reference sequence). This CDR3 is built from 16 residues. V was clipped by 5 bases and J by 3 bases; unmatched bases: 9. The CDR3 DNA reads as TGTGCCAGCAGTCTCCGGATCAGCGGGGGCTACAATGAGCAGTTCTTC. This encodes CASSLRISGGYNEQFF.

J is TRBJ2-5 and V is TRBV7-2; D remains ambiguous. Between the trimmed V and J ends, which lost 1 base and 1 base, there was a span of 4 bases. The germline CDR1 and CDR2 sequences are SGHTA and FQGNSA. The CDR3 spans 13 residues. The CDR3 region is CASSLGRQETQYF. The CDR3 bases are TGTGCCAGCAGCTTAGGTCGCCAAGAGACCCAGTACTTC.

The CDR3 loop is CSVVERNTEAFF. The DNA for the CDR3 is TGCAGCGTTGTAGAGAGGAACACTGAAGCTTTCTTT. The chain uses TRBV29-1 and TRBJ1-1, with no clear D. The CDR3 is 12 residues long. V dropped 4 bases and J dropped 1 base, with 7 bases sitting between them. Germline values: CDR1 SQVTM, CDR2 ANQGSEA.

This chain links TRBV10-2 with TRBJ1-6; no definite D call. CDR1 and CDR2 (germline): WSHSY, SAAADI. The CDR3 is 15 residues long. The V and J ends lost 4 bases and 4 bases respectively, with 11 bases between them. The CDR3 DNA reads TGCGCCAGCAGTGGCTGGGAAAGTTATAATTCACCCCTCCACTTT. This gives the protein CASSGWESYNSPLHF.

This sequence joins TRBV3-1 (or the pseudogene TRBV3-2) and TRBJ2-2; TRBD2 might be the D (5 bases). V lost 0 bases and J lost 3, with 14 bases in between. The CDR3 is 17 residues long. CDR1 and CDR2 (germline): LGHDT, YNNKEL (reference sequence). CDR3 sequence: CASSQDFSLAYTGELFF. In nucleotides, the CDR3 is TGTGCCAGCAGCCAAGATTTCTCTCTAGCTTACACCGGGGAGCTGTTTTTT.

V and J are TRBV6-2 or TRBV6-3 and TRBJ2-2; no definite D call. V lost 0 bases to trimming and J lost 4 bases, with 15 bases between them. This CDR3 comprises 17 residues. Germline V gives CDR1 MNHEY, CDR2 SVGEGT. The CDR3 DNA reads TGTGCCAGCAGTTACTCGATTCTAGACGACCCCACCGGGGAGCTGTTTTTT. Its translation: CASSYSILDDPTGELFF.

The chain links TRBV7-2 to TRBJ2-7; a weak D match, TRBD2 (5 bases). CDR1 is SGHTA, CDR2 FQGNSA, per germline. The CDR3 has 14 amino acids. The ends were cut back, 6 bases at V and 0 bases at J, with 12 bases in the middle. DNA for the CDR3: TGTGCCAGCAGTCTGGTACGGGACTCCTACGAGCAGTACTTC. Its translation is CASSLVRDSYEQYF.

The gene calls are TRBV12-3 or TRBV12-4 and TRBJ1-2; no firm D call. The CDR3 extends over 13 amino acids. V gave up 1 base and J gave up 6 bases, with 9 bases separating them. The CDR3 loop is CASSLEGSHGYTF. In DNA, the CDR3 is TGTGCCAGCAGTTTAGAAGGGTCCCATGGCTACACCTTC.